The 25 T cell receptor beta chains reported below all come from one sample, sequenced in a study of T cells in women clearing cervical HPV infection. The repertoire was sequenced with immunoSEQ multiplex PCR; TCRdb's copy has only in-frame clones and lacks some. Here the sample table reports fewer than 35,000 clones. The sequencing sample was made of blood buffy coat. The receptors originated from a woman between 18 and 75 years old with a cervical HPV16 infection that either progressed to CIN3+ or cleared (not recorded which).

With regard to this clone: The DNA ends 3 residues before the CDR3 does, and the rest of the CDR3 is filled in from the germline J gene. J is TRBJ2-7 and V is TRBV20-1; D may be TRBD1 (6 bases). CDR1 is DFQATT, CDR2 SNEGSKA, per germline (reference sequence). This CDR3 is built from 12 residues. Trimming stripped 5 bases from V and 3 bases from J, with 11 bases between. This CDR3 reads CSAYREGYEQYF. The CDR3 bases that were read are TGCAGTGCTTACAGGGAAGGCTACGAG.

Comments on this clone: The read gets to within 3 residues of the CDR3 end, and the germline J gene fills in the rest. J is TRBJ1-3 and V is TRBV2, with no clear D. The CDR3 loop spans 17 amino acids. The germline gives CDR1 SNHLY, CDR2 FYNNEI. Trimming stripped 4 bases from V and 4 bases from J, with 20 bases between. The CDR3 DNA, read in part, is TGTGCCAGCAGTGGTCACGATGGGGAGGACTTCGGAAACACC. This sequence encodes CASSGHDGEDFGNT. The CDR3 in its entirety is CASSGHDGEDFGNTIYF. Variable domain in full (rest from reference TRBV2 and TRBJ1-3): EPEVTQTPSHQVTQMGQEVILRCVPISNHLYFYWYRQILGQKVEFLVSFYNNEISEKSEIFDDQFSVERPDGSNFTLKIRSTKLEDSAMYFCASSGHDGEDFGNTIYFGEGSWLTVV.

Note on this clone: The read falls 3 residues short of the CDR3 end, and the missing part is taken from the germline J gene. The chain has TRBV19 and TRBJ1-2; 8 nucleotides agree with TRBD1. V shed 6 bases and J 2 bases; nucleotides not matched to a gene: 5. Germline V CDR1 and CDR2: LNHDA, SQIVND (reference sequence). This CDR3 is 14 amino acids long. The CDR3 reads CASRWRTGNYGYTF. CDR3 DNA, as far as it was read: TGTGCCAGTAGGTGGAGGACAGGGAACTATGGC.

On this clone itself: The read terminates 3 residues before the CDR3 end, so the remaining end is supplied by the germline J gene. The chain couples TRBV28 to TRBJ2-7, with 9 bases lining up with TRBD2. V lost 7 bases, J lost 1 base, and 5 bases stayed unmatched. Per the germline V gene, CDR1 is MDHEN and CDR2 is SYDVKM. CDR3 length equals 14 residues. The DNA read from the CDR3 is TGTGCCAGCAACCTAGCGGGGCGGTCCTACGAG. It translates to CASNLAGRSYE. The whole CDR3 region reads CASNLAGRSYEQYF. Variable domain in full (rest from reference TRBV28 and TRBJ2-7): DVKVTQSSRYLVKRTGEKVFLECVQDMDHENMFWYRQDPGLGLRLIYFSYDVKMKEKGDIPEGYSVSREKKERFSLILESASTNQTSMYLCASNLAGRSYEQYFGPGTRLTVT.

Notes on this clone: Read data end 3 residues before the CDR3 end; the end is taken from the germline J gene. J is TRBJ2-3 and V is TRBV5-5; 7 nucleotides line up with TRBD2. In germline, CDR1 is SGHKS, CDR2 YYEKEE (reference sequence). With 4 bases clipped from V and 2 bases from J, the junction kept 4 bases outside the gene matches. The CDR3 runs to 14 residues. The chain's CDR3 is CASSRGRNTDTQYF. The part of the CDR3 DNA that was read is TGTGCCAGCAGCCGCGGGAGAAACACAGATACG.

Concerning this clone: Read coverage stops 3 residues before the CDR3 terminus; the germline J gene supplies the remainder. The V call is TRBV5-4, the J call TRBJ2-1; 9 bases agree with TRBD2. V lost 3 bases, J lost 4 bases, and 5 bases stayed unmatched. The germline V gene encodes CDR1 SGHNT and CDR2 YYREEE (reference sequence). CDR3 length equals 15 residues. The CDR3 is CASSSDSGGYNEQFF. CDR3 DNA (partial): TGTGCCAGCAGCTCGGATAGCGGGGGTTACAATGAG.

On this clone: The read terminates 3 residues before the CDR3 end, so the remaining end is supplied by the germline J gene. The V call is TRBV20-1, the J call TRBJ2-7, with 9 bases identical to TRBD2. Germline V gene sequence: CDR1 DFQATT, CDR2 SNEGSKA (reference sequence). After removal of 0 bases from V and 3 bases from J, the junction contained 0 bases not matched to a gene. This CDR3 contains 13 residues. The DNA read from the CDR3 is TGCAGTGCTAGAGAACTAGCGGGCTACGAG. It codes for CSARELAGYE. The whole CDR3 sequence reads CSARELAGYEQYF.

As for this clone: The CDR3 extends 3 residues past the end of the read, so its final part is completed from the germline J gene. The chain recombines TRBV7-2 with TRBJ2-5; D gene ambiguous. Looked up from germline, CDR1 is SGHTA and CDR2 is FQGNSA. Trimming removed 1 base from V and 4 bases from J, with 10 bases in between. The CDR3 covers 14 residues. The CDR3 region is CASSLEGRPETQYF. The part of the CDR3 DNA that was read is TGTGCCAGCAGCTTAGAGGGCAGGCCAGAGACC.

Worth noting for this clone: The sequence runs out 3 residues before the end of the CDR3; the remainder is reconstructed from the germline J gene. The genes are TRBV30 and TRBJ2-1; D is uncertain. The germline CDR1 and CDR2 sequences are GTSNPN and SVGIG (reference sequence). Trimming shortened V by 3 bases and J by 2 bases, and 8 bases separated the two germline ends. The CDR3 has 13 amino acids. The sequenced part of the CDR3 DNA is TGTGCCTGGAGGCGCAGCGCCTACAATGAG. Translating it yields CAWRRSAYNE. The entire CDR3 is CAWRRSAYNEQFF.

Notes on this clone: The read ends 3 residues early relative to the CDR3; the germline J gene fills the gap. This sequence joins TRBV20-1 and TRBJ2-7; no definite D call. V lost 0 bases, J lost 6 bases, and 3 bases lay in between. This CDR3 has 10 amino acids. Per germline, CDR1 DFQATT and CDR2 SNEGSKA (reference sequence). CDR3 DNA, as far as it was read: TGCAGTGCTAGAGACCGCGAG. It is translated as CSARDRE. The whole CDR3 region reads CSARDREQYF.

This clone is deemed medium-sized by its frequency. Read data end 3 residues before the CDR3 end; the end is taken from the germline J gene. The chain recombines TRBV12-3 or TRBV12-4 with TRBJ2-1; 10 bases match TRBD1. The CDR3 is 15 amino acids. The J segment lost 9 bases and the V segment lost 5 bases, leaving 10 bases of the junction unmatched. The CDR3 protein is CASSLSGTGAAEQFF. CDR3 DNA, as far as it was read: TGTGCCAGCAGTCTCTCCGGGACAGGGGCCGCTGAG.

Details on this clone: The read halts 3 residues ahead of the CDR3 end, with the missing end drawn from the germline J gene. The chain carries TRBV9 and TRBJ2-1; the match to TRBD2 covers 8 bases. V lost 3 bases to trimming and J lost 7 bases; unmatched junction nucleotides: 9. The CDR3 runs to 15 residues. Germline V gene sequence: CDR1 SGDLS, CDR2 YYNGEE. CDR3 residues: CASSARAGGLNEQFF. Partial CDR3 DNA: TGTGCCAGCAGCGCTCGGGCGGGGGGCCTGAATGAG.

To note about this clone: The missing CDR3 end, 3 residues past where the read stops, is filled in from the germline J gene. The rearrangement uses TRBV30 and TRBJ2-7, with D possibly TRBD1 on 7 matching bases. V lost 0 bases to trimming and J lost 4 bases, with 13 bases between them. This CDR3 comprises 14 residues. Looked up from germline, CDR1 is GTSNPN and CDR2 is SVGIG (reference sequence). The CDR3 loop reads CAWSVGGGSYEQYF. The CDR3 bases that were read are TGTGCCTGGAGTGTAGGAGGGGGCAGTTACGAG.

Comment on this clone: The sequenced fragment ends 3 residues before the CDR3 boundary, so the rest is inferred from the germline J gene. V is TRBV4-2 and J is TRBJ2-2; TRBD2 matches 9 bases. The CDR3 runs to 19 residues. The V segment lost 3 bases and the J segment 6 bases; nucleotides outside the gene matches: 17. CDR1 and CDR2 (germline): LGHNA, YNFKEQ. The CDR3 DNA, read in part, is TGTGCCAGCAGCCACGAAACTTACGTAGCGGGGGCGCAGGCCGGGGAG. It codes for CASSHETYVAGAQAGE. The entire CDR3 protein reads CASSHETYVAGAQAGELFF.

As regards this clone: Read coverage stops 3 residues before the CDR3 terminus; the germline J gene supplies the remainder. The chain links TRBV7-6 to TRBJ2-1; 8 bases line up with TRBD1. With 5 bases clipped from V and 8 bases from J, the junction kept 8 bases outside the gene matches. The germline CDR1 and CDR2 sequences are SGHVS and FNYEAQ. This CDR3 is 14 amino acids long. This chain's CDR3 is CASSQDRDRDEQFF. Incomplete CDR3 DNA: TGTGCCAGCAGCCAGGACAGGGATCGGGATGAG.

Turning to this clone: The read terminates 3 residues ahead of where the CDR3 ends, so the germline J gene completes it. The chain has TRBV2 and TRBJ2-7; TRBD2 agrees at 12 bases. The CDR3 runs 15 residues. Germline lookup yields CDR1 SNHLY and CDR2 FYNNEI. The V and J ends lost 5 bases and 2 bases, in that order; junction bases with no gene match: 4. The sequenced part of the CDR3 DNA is TGTGCCAGCAGTACGACTAGCGGGGGACCCTACGAG. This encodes CASSTTSGGPYE. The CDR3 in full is CASSTTSGGPYEQYF.

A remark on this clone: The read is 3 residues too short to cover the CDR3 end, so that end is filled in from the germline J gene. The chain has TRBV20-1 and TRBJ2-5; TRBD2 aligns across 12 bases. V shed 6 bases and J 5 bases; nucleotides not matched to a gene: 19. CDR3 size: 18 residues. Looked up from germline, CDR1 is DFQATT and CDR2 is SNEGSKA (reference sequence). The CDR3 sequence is CSARFPELAGGPRETQYF. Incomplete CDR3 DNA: TGCAGTGCGCGTTTCCCTGAGCTAGCGGGGGGGCCAAGGGAGACC.

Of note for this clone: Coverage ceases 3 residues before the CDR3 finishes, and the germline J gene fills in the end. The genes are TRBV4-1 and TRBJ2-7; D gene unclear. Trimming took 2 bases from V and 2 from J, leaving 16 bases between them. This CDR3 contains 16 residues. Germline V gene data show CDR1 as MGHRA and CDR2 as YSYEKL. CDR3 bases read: TGCGCCAGCAGCCAACCACCCAAGAAAAGCCCCTACGAG. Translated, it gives CASSQPPKKSPYE. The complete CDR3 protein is CASSQPPKKSPYEQYF.

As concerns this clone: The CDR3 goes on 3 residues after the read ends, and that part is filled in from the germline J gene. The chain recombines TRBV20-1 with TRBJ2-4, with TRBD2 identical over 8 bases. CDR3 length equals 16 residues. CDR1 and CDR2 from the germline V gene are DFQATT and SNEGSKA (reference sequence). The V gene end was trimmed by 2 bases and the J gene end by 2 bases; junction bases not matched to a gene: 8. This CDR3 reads CSARQERGRSKNIQYF. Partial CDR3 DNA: TGCAGTGCTAGACAAGAGCGGGGGCGGTCCAAAAACATT.

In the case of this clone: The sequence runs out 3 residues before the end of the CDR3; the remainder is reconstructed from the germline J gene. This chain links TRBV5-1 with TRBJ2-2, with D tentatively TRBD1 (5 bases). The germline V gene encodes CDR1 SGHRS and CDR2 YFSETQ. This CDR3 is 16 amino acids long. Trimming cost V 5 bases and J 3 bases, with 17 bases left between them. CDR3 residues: CASRLTSQEYTGELFF. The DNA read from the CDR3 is TGCGCCAGCAGATTGACCTCACAGGAATACACCGGGGAG.

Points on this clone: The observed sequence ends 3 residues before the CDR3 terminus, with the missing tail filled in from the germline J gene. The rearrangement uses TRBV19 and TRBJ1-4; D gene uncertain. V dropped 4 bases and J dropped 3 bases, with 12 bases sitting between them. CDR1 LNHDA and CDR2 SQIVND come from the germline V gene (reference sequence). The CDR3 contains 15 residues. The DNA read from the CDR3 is TGTGCCAGTAGTAAACCCCGGGGTCCTAATGAAAAA. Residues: CASSKPRGPNEK. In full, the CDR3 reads CASSKPRGPNEKLFF.

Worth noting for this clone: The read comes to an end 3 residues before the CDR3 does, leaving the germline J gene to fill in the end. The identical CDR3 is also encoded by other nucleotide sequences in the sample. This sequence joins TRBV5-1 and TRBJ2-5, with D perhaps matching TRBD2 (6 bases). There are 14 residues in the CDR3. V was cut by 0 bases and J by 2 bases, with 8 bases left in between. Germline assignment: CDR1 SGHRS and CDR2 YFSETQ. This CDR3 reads CASSLGGGQETQYF. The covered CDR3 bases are TGCGCCAGCAGCTTGGGTGGAGGGCAAGAGACC.

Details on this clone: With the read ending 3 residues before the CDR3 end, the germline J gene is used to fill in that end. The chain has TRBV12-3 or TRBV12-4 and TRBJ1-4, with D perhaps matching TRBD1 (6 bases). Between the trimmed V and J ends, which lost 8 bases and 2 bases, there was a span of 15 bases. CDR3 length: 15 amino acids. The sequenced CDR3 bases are TGTGCCAGCTCGCGGGGGGGCTTGACTAATGAAAAA. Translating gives CASSRGGLTNEK. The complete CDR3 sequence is CASSRGGLTNEKLFF.

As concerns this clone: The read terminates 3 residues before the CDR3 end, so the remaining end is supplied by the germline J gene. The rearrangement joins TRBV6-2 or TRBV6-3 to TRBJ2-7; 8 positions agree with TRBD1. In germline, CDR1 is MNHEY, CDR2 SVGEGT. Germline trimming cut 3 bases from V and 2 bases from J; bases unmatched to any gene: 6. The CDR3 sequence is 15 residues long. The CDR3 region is CASSYRGDRTYEQYF. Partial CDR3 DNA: TGTGCCAGCAGTTATCGTGGGGACAGGACCTACGAG.

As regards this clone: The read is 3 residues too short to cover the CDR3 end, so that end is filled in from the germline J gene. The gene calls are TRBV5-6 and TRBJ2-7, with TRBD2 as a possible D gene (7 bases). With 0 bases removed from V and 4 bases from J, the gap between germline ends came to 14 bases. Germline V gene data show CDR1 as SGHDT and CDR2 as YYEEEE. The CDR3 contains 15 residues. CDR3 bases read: TGTGCCAGCAGCTTGGTTGGGGGGGGGCAGTACGAG. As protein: CASSLVGGGQYE. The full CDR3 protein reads CASSLVGGGQYEQYF.